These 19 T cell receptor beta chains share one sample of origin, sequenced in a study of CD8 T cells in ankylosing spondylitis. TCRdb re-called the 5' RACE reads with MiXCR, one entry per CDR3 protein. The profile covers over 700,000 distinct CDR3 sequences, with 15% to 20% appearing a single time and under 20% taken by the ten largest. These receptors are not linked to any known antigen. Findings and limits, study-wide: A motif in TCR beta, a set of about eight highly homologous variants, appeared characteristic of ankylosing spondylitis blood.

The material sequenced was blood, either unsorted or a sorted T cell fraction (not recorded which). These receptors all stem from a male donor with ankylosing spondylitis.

The CDR3 DNA sequence: TGTGCCAGCAGCCAGGGTGACAGGGGGCAAGGCTACACCTTC. Translation gives CASSQGDRGQGYTF. The chain has TRBV4-2 and TRBJ1-2, with 10 bases aligning to TRBD1. Losses at the gene ends were 3 bases for V and 8 bases for J; bases not matched to a gene: 6. In germline, CDR1 is LGHNA, CDR2 YNFKEQ. This CDR3 spans 14 amino acids.

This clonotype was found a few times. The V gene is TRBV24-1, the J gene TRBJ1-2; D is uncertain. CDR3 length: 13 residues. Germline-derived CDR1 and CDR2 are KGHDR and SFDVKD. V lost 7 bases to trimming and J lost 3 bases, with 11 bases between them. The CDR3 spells CATRRTGDYGYTF. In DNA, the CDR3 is TGTGCCACCAGAAGGACTGGGGACTATGGCTACACCTTC.

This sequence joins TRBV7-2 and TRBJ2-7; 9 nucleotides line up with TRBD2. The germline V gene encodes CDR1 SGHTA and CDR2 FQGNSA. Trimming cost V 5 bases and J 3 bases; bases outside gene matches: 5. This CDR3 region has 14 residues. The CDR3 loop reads CASSDNSGGYEQYF. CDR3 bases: TGTGCCAGCAGCGACAATAGCGGGGGCTACGAGCAGTACTTC.

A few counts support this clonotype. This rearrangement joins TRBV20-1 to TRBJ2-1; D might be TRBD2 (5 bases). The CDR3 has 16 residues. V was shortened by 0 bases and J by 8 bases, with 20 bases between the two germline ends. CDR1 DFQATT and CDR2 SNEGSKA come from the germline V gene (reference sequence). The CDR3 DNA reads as TGCAGTGCTAGAGATCGGCACCTCTTGGTGGAGGATGAGCAGTTCTTC. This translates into CSARDRHLLVEDEQFF.

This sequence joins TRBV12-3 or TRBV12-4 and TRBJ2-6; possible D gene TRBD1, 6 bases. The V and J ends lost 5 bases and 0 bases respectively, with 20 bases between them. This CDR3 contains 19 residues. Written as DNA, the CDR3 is TGTGCCAGCAGTGGACCTCCCGGACAGCCATTCTCTGGGGCCAACGTCCTGACTTTC. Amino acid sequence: CASSGPPGQPFSGANVLTF.

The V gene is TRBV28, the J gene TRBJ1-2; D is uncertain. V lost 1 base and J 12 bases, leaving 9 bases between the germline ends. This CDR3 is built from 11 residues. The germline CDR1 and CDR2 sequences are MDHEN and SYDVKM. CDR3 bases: TGTGCCAGCAGTTTATTTGGAGGAGACACCTTC. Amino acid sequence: CASSLFGGDTF.

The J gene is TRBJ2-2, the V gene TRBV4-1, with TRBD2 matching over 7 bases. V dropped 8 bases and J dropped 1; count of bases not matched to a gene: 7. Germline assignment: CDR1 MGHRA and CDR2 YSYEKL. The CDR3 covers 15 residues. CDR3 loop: CASGGSGRNTGELFF. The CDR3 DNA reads TGCGCCAGCGGCGGTAGCGGGCGGAACACCGGGGAGCTGTTTTTT.

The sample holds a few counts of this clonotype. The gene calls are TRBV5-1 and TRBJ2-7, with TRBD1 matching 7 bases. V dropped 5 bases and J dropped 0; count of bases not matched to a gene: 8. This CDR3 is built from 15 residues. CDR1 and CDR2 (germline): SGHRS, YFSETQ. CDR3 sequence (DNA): TGCGCCAGCAGAGGGACAGCTTTGAGCTCCTACGAGCAGTACTTC. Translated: CASRGTALSSYEQYF.

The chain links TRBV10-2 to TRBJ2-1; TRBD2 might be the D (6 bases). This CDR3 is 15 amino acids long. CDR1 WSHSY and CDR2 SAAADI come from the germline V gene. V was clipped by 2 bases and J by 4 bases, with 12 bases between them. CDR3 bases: TGCGCCAGCAGTGAGCCGGGAGAAACGTACAATGAGCAGTTCTTC. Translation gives CASSEPGETYNEQFF.

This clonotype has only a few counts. CDR3 amino acids: CASSRTSGGGDEQYF. CDR3 sequence (DNA): TGTGCCAGCAGCCGAACGAGCGGGGGTGGCGACGAGCAGTACTTC. The V gene is TRBV7-9, the J gene TRBJ2-7; 8 bases match TRBD2. Germline V gene sequence: CDR1 SEHNR, CDR2 FQNEAQ (reference sequence). Trimming removed 5 bases from V and 5 bases from J; junction bases left unmatched: 11. The CDR3 extends over 15 amino acids. Using reference TRBV7-9 and TRBJ2-7 for the parts outside the CDR3, the full variable domain is DTGVSQNPRHKITKRGQNVTFRCDPISEHNRLYWYRQTLGQGPEFLTYFQNEAQLEKSRLLSDRFSAERPKGSFSTLEIQRTEQGDSAMYLCASSRTSGGGDEQYFGPGTRLTVT.

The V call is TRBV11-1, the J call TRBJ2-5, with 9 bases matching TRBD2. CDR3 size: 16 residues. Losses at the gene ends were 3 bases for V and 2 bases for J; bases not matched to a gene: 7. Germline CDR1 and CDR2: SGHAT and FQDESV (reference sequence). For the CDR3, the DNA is TGTGCCAGCAGCTTCCAAGCGGGAGGCAATCAAGAGACCCAGTACTTC. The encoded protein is CASSFQAGGNQETQYF.

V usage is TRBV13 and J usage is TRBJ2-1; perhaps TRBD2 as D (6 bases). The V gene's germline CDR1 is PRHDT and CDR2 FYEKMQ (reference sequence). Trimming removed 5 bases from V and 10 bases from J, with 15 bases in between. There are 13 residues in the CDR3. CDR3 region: CASSPEGGYEQFF. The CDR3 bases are TGTGCCAGCAGCCCAGAAGGAGGGTACGAGCAGTTCTTC. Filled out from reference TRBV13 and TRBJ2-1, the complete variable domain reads AAGVIQSPRHLIKEKRETATLKCYPIPRHDTVYWYQQGPGQDPQFLISFYEKMQSDKGSIPDRFSAQQFSDYHSELNMSSLELGDSALYFCASSPEGGYEQFFGPGTRLTVL.

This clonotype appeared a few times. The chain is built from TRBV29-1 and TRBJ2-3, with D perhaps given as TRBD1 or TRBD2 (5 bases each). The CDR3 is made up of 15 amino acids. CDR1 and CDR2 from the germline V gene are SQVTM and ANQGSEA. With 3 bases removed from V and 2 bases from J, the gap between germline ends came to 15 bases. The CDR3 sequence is CSVEDHLGVTDTQYF. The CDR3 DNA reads TGCAGCGTTGAGGACCACCTGGGGGTCACAGATACGCAGTATTTT.

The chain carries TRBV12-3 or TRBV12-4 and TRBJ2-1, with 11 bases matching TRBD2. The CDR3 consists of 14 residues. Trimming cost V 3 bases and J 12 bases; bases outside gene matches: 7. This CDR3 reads CASSLRLAGGGQFF. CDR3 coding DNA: TGTGCCAGCAGTTTGAGGCTAGCGGGAGGAGGGCAGTTCTTC.

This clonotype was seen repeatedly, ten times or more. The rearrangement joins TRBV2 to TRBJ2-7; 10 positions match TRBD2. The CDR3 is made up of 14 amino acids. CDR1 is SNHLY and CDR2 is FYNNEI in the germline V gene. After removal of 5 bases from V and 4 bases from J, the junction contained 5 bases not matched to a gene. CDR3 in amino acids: CASSKSGRGYEQYF. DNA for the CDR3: TGTGCCAGCAGTAAAAGCGGGAGGGGGTACGAGCAGTACTTC.

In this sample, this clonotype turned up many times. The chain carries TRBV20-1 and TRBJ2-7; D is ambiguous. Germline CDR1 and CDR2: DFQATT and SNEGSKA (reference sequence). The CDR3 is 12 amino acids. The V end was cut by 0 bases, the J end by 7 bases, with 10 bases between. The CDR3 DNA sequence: TGCAGTGCTAGAGAGCACAGCGTTGAGCAGTACTTC. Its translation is CSAREHSVEQYF.

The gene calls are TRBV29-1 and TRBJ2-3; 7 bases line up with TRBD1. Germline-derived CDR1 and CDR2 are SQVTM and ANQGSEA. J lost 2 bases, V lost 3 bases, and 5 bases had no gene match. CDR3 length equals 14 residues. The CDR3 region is CSVDLQGITDTQYF. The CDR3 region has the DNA TGCAGCGTTGATTTACAGGGGATCACAGATACGCAGTATTTT.

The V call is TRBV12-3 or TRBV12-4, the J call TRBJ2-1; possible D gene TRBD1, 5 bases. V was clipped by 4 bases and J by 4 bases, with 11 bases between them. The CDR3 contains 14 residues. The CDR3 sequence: CASSSGALYNEQFF. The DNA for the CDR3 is TGTGCCAGCAGTTCTGGGGCACTTTACAATGAGCAGTTCTTC.

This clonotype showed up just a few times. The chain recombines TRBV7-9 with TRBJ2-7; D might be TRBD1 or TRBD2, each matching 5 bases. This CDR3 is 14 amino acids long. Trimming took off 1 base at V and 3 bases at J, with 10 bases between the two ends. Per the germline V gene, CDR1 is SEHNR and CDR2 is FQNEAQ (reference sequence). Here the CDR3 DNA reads TGTGCCAGCAGCTTAGGAGGGGCGCGCTACGAGCAGTACTTC. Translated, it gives CASSLGGARYEQYF.